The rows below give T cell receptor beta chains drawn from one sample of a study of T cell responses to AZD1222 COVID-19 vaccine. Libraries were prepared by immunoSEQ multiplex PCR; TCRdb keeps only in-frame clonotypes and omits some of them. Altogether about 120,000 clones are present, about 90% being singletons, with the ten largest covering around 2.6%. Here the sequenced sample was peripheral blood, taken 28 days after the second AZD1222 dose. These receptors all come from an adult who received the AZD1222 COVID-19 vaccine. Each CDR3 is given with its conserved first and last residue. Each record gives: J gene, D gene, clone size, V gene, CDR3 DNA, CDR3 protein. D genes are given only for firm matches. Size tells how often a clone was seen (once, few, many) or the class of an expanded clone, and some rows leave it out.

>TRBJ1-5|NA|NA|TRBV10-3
TGTGCCATCAGTGCTGCTAATAGCAATCAGCCCCAGCATTTT
CAISAANSNQPQHF
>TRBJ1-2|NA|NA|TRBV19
TGTGCCAGTAACACGGGCCGCGGGGTGAATAGCTATGGCTACACCTTC
CASNTGRGVNSYGYTF
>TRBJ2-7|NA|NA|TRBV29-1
TGCAGCGTACTACAGGGCTACGAGCAGTACTTC
CSVLQGYEQYF
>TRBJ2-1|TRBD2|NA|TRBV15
TGTGCCACCAGCAGGCGGGGGTCCTCCTACAATGAGCAGTTCTTC
CATSRRGSSYNEQFF
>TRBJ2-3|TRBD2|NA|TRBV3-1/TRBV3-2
TGTGCCAGCACCGGAGGTGGACTAGCGGGGATAACGCAGTATTTT
CASTGGGLAGITQYF
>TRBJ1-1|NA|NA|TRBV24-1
TGTGCCACCAGTGAGGGCACTGAAGCTTTCTTT
CATSEGTEAFF
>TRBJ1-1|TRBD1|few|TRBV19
TGTGCCAGTATCCCTCAGGGGGCGAACACTGAAGCTTTCTTT
CASIPQGANTEAFF
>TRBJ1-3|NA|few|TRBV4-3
TGCGCCAGCAGCCAAGGTTTCTCCCCCGGAAACACCATATATTTT
CASSQGFSPGNTIYF
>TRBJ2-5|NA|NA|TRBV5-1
TGCGCCAGCAGCGTAACCGGGCCCCAAGAGACCCAGTACTTC
CASSVTGPQETQYF
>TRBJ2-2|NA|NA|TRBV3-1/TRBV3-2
TGTGCCGCGGGCACTGGCCTTACCGGGGAGCTGTTTTTT
CAAGTGLTGELFF
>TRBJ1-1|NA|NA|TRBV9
TGTGCCAGCAGCGTGACATGGATGGCGAACACTGAAGCTTTCTTT
CASSVTWMANTEAFF
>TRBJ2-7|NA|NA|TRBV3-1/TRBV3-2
TGTGCCAGCAGCCAAAGAGGGGGGCACGAGCAGTACTTC
CASSQRGGHEQYF
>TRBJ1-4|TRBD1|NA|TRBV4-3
TGCGCCAGCAGCCAAGGACCCAGGGGGACTAATGAAAAACTGTTTTTT
CASSQGPRGTNEKLFF
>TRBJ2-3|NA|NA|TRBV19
TGTGCCAGTAGGAAGGGAATCGGAGATACGCAGTATTTT
CASRKGIGDTQYF
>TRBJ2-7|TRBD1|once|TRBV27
TGTGCCAGCAGTTCCTCAGGGGGCGTTAGCTACGAGCAGTACTTC
CASSSSGGVSYEQYF
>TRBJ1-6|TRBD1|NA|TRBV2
TGTGCCAGCAGTGTAACCCGACAGGGGGCTAATTCACCCCTCCACTTT
CASSVTRQGANSPLHF
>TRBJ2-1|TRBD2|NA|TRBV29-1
TGCAGCGTTTATAGCGGGGGCCCCGGGAATGAGCAGTTCTTC
CSVYSGGPGNEQFF
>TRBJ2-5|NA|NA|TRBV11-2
TGTGCCAGCAGCTTAGAGCTCGGGGGAGAGACCCAGTACTTC
CASSLELGGETQYF
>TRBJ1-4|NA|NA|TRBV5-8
TGTGCCAGCAGCTACAGACGACAGCGACCTAATGAAAAACTGTTTTTT
CASSYRRQRPNEKLFF
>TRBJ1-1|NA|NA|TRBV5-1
TGCGCCAGCAGCCTCTACCCGGGGGAGAACACTGAAGCTTTCTTT
CASSLYPGENTEAFF
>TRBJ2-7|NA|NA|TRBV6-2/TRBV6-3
TGTGCCAGCAGTTACCTTAACGCGGGCGAGCAGTACTTC
CASSYLNAGEQYF
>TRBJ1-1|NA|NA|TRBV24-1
TGTGCCACCAGTGATTTTGGGGGGGGGAAAGCTTTCTTT
CATSDFGGGKAFF